This T cell receptor beta chain derives from a study of blood T cell repertoires in COVID-19. Study background: From the United States, Italy and Spain came samples of acute and convalescent COVID-19.

TCRdb's copy holds only in-frame clones and misses some; the assay was immunoSEQ multiplex PCR. The table has 55,000 to 90,000 clones, 91% seen once. The germline CDR1 and CDR2 sequences are SGHTA and FQGNSA. V was clipped by 5 bases and J by 1 base; unmatched bases: 6. This CDR3 comprises 15 residues. J is TRBJ2-3 and V is TRBV7-2, with TRBD2 matching 7 bases. The sequence came from a human donor with active COVID-19. The donor label of this sample is uncertain. The specimen was peripheral blood. CDR3 loop: CASSPRTRRTDTQYF. The CDR3 region has the DNA TGTGCCAGCAGCCCGCGGACTAGACGCACAGATACGCAGTATTTT.